The rows below give T cell receptor beta chains drawn from one sample of a study of shared clonotypes between healthy human individuals. The method was immunoSEQ multiplex PCR; TCRdb's version includes in-frame clones alone and lacks a portion of them. The sample lists hundreds of thousands of clones; less than 96% were seen once. The sequencing input was naive CD4+ T cells sorted from blood. The receptors derive from a woman aged 30 to 39 in good health. The CDR3 runs from the conserved cysteine through the conserved F or W. The D gene is left open where the match is weak. Rows give clone size only sometimes, using once, few, many, or a class for an expanded clone.

clone_size: NA
j_call: TRBJ1-1
d_call: NA
v_call: TRBV28
cdr3_aa: CAIGEAFF
cdr3_nt: TGTGCCATCGGGGAAGCTTTCTTT

clone_size: NA
j_call: TRBJ1-2
d_call: TRBD1
v_call: TRBV2
cdr3_aa: CASSQDRDGYGYTF
cdr3_nt: TGTGCCAGCAGCCAGGACAGGGATGGTTATGGCTACACCTTC

clone_size: NA
j_call: TRBJ2-7
d_call: NA
v_call: TRBV6-5
cdr3_aa: CASSYGVEQYF
cdr3_nt: TGTGCCAGCAGTTACGGGGTCGAGCAGTACTTC

clone_size: NA
j_call: TRBJ2-7
d_call: TRBD2
v_call: TRBV6-1
cdr3_aa: CASSEMLGSGSEYEQYF
cdr3_nt: TGTGCCAGCAGTGAAATGTTGGGTAGCGGGAGCGAGTACGAGCAGTACTTC

clone_size: NA
j_call: TRBJ2-6
d_call: TRBD2
v_call: TRBV19
cdr3_aa: CASSRVGGSSGANVLTF
cdr3_nt: TGTGCCAGTAGTAGAGTCGGGGGGTCATCTGGGGCCAACGTCCTGACTTTC

clone_size: NA
j_call: TRBJ2-2
d_call: NA
v_call: TRBV5-4
cdr3_aa: CASSRESNTGELFF
cdr3_nt: TGTGCCAGCAGCCGCGAGTCGAACACCGGGGAGCTGTTTTTT

clone_size: NA
j_call: TRBJ2-7
d_call: NA
v_call: TRBV19
cdr3_aa: CASGPTDSSYEQYF
cdr3_nt: TGTGCCAGTGGACCGACAGACAGCTCCTACGAGCAGTACTTC

clone_size: NA
j_call: TRBJ2-5
d_call: TRBD2
v_call: TRBV29-1
cdr3_aa: CSVDRRERGEQYF
cdr3_nt: TGCAGCGTTGACAGGCGGGAGCGGGGGGAGCAGTACTTC

clone_size: NA
j_call: TRBJ1-3
d_call: NA
v_call: TRBV7-8
cdr3_aa: CASGSGARSGNTIYF
cdr3_nt: TGTGCTTCGGGAAGCGGAGCCCGCTCTGGAAACACCATATATTTT

clone_size: once
j_call: TRBJ2-2
d_call: NA
v_call: TRBV7-2
cdr3_aa: CASSPLRRTRTGELFF
cdr3_nt: TGTGCCAGCAGCCCCCTGCGGAGGACAAGGACCGGGGAGCTGTTTTTT

clone_size: NA
j_call: TRBJ2-1
d_call: TRBD1
v_call: TRBV6-5
cdr3_aa: CASSGDRSSYNEQFF
cdr3_nt: TGTGCCAGCAGTGGGGACAGGAGCTCCTACAATGAGCAGTTCTTC

clone_size: NA
j_call: TRBJ2-7
d_call: NA
v_call: TRBV28
cdr3_aa: CASRTTSSYEQYF
cdr3_nt: TGTGCCAGCAGGACTACCAGCTCCTACGAGCAGTACTTC

clone_size: NA
j_call: TRBJ2-5
d_call: TRBD2
v_call: TRBV19
cdr3_aa: CASSLGLRETQYF
cdr3_nt: TGTGCCAGTAGTTTGGGACTACGAGAGACCCAGTACTTC

clone_size: NA
j_call: TRBJ2-2
d_call: TRBD2
v_call: TRBV7-9
cdr3_aa: CASSLATGLRAGELFF
cdr3_nt: TGTGCCAGCAGCTTAGCGACGGGACTAAGGGCCGGGGAGCTGTTTTTT

clone_size: once
j_call: TRBJ2-7
d_call: TRBD1
v_call: TRBV2
cdr3_aa: CASRKDRDLYEQYF
cdr3_nt: TGTGCCAGCAGGAAAGACAGGGATCTCTACGAGCAGTACTTC

clone_size: once
j_call: TRBJ2-1
d_call: NA
v_call: TRBV4-1
cdr3_aa: CASSRSPGGGLLSSYNEQFF
cdr3_nt: TGCGCCAGCAGCCGATCCCCAGGGGGAGGGCTCCTAAGCTCCTACAATGAGCAGTTCTTC

clone_size: NA
j_call: TRBJ2-1
d_call: TRBD2
v_call: TRBV6-6
cdr3_aa: CATRLAGGSVGQFF
cdr3_nt: TGTGCCACCCGACTAGCGGGAGGGAGTGTCGGGCAGTTCTTC

clone_size: NA
j_call: TRBJ2-1
d_call: TRBD2
v_call: TRBV2
cdr3_aa: CASSEGTSRGNEQFF
cdr3_nt: TGTGCCAGCAGTGAAGGGACTAGCCGCGGCAATGAGCAGTTCTTC

clone_size: few
j_call: TRBJ1-3
d_call: NA
v_call: TRBV7-9
cdr3_aa: CASGNHGNTIYF
cdr3_nt: TGTGCCAGCGGCAATCATGGAAACACCATATATTTT

clone_size: NA
j_call: TRBJ2-1
d_call: NA
v_call: TRBV19
cdr3_aa: CASSILGGGLAGDEQFF
cdr3_nt: TGTGCCAGTAGTATACTTGGAGGCGGGCTAGCCGGCGATGAGCAGTTCTTC

clone_size: few
j_call: TRBJ1-5
d_call: TRBD1
v_call: TRBV30
cdr3_aa: CAWSPQGGQPQHF
cdr3_nt: TGTGCCTGGAGTCCACAGGGGGGTCAGCCCCAGCATTTT

clone_size: NA
j_call: TRBJ2-2
d_call: NA
v_call: TRBV6-1
cdr3_aa: CASSEGPGELFF
cdr3_nt: TGTGCCAGCAGTGAAGGTCCCGGGGAGCTGTTTTTT